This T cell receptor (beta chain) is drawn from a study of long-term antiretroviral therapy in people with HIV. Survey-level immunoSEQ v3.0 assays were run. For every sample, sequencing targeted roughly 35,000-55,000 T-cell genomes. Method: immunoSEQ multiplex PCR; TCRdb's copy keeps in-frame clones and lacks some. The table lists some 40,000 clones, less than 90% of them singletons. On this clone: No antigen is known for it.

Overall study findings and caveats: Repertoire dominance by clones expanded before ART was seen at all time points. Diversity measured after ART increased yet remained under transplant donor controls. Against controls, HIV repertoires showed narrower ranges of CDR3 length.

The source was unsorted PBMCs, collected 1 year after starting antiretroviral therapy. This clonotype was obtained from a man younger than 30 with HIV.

The CDR3 DNA sequence: TGTGCCAGCAGCCCTCGACCCCGGGAGGCGAACACTGAAGCTTTCTTT. This encodes CASSPRPREANTEAFF. The chain carries TRBV9 and TRBJ1-1; D is unclear. CDR1 is SGDLS and CDR2 is YYNGEE in the germline V gene. V was shortened by 4 bases and J by 1 base, with 17 bases between the two germline ends. The CDR3 spans 16 residues. Variable domain in full (rest from reference TRBV9 and TRBJ1-1): DSGVTQTPKHLITATGQRVTLRCSPRSGDLSVYWYQQSLDQGLQFLIQYYNGEERAKGNILERFSAQQFPDLHSELNLSSLELGDSALYFCASSPRPREANTEAFFGQGTRLTVV.